This note documents a single T cell receptor (beta chain) sequence. TCR beta rearrangements were amplified from peripheral blood genomic DNA. This sample is drawn from a study of T cell repertoires in aging, cancer and after chemotherapy. Multiplex touch-down PCR with TRB-A/B primers amplified rearranged V-D-J TRB sequences. Each CDR3 protein is one row after TCRdb ran MiXCR on the multiplex PCR reads. The sample carries thousands of distinct CDR3 sequences, about 20% recorded once. Germline V gene data show CDR1 as LGHNA and CDR2 as YSLEER. The V end lost 7 bases, the J end lost 4 bases, and 11 bases lay between the germline ends. The CDR3 contains 13 residues.

Sequenced input: blood. The receptor's source is a human donor with a blood cancer. The chain links TRBV4-3 to TRBJ2-1; unclear D gene. The CDR3 is CASTGPHYNEQFF. The DNA for the CDR3 is TGCGCCAGCACCGGCCCCCATTACAATGAGCAGTTCTTC.